This TCR beta chain was profiled in a study of lymphopenia after photon versus proton radiotherapy. Findings of the study overall: Survival link was tested only in deceased patients; proton benefit remains a possibility. Under photons, naive T cells and diversity fell while effector/memory populations rose. After the lymphocyte nadir, photon-treated repertoires showed oligoclonal expansion, especially of CD8+ Temra cells.

Details on this clone: The antigen remains undetermined.

The CDR3 covers 16 residues. Trimming left V 0 bases short and J 3 bases short, with 12 bases between. Per germline, CDR1 LNHNV and CDR2 YYDKDF (reference sequence). Using immunoSEQ multiplex PCR, the repertoire was profiled, and TCRdb retains in-frame clones only, with some absent. The table records roughly 25,000 clones, 90% of them present only once. The receptor comes from a woman aged 50 to 65 with cholangiocarcinoma. The sequencing used peripheral blood, collected from a patient treated with photon-based radiotherapy. The chain recombines TRBV15 with TRBJ1-5, with D possibly TRBD1 on 6 matching bases. CDR3 nucleotide sequence: TGTGCCACCAGCAGAGACCCTGCAGGGGCCAATCAGCCCCAGCATTTT. It is translated as CATSRDPAGANQPQHF.